This entry is about one TCR beta chain. This specimen belongs to a study of blood T cell repertoires in COVID-19. Study-wide context: Material from acute and convalescent COVID-19 was sourced from the United States, Italy and Spain.

Authors' data handling: Amplified reference gene primers provided the basis for estimating nucleated cell counts. Only in-frame clones appear in the TCRdb table, and some are missing; sequencing was by immunoSEQ multiplex PCR. V, J and clone size reflect that table, while D and trimming were determined from the DNA. The sample contains some 180,000 clones, around 80% of which appear only once. V lost 4 bases to trimming and J lost 5 bases; unmatched junction nucleotides: 8. This CDR3 has 15 amino acids. Germline V gene sequence: CDR1 SGHRS, CDR2 YFSETQ. The clonotype was recovered from a woman older than 75 with active or convalescent COVID-19. The gene calls are TRBV5-1 and TRBJ2-1; 8 nucleotides agree with TRBD2. Sequencing was performed on peripheral blood. CDR3 DNA sequence: TGCGCCAGCAGCCTCCTAGCGGGCGCTGACAATGAGCAGTTCTTC. This gives the protein CASSLLAGADNEQFF.